The sample holds many counts of the clone carrying this TCR beta chain. After removal of 7 bases from V and 6 bases from J, the junction contained 3 bases not matched to a gene. Germline V lookup: CDR1 SEHNR, CDR2 FQNEAQ (reference sequence). The CDR3 is 12 amino acids. TCRdb passed the RT-PCR reads through MiXCR, listing each CDR3 protein once. Among more than 600,000 distinct CDR3 sequences listed, 13% to 15% were seen once. The chain has TRBV7-9 and TRBJ2-1; 7 bases match TRBD2. Sequenced: memory CD4+ T cells from blood. The source of this sequence is a female donor in good health, serving as a healthy control. Written as DNA, the CDR3 is TGTGCCAGCACCTGGGGGGGCAATGAGCAGTTCTTC. It codes for CASTWGGNEQFF.